This T cell receptor beta chain was found in a study of blood T cell repertoires in COVID-19. About the study: The origin of the acute and convalescent COVID-19 samples was the United States, Italy and Spain.

Germline V lookup: CDR1 SGHAT, CDR2 FQNNGV. CDR3 size: 16 residues. The trim removed 3 bases at V and 5 bases at J, leaving 8 bases unmatched. In the authors' workflow: From reference gene primer amplification, estimates of nucleated cell counts were derived. Some clones are missing from TCRdb's copy, which holds only in-frame ones; the method was immunoSEQ multiplex PCR. V and J calls and clone size follow that table, whereas D and trimming were derived from the DNA. The data contain under 200,000 clones, about 88% of them singletons. The chain recombines TRBV11-2 with TRBJ2-1; 9 nucleotides line up with TRBD2. The TCR was taken from a man aged 18 to 30 with acute or convalescent COVID-19. The sequenced material came from peripheral blood. The CDR3 DNA is TGTGCCAGCAGCTTGCGGCGGGGGGGAGACCACAATGAGCAGTTCTTC. Translating it yields CASSLRRGGDHNEQFF.